The next 17 T cell receptor beta chains were all read from a single sample in a study of human T cells and chemical hapten exposure. TCRdb re-called the RACE reads through MiXCR, storing one row per CDR3 protein. The table includes under 45,000 distinct CDR3 sequences, over 9.5% detected once. As to time point: pre-sensitization, week 0. Sample treatment: therapeutic diphenylcyclopropenone sensitization with weekly scalp DPC. The specimen was whole blood, collected in connection with sensitization to the hapten diphenylcyclopropenone (DPC). These receptor sequences come from a man younger than 40 with alopecia areata. Some clones in this sample may be carry-over from other donors' samples.

This clonotype was seen ten or more times. The rearrangement links TRBV3-2 to TRBJ2-7; the table assigns TRBD1, which was not confirmed against the DNA. TRBV3-2 is deemed a pseudogene. CDR3 length: 17 residues. The CDR3 loop reads CASSQPTGGEGPYEQYV. The CDR3, as DNA: TGTGCCAGCAGCCAGCCGACAGGGGGAGAGGGACCCTACGAGCAGTACGTC.

This clonotype was detected a few times. This chain joins TRBV6-1 and TRBJ2-3; no clear D gene. Germline V CDR1 and CDR2: MNHNS, SASEGT. The CDR3 is 15 residues long. Trimming removed 10 bases at V and 7 bases at J, with 24 bases between. For the CDR3, the DNA is TGTGCCAACAGCCTTGACTGGGATGCCAAATATACGCAGTATTTT. Translating it yields CANSLDWDAKYTQYF.

In its sample, this clonotype was seen many times. The chain links TRBV10-3 to TRBJ2-1; 11 nucleotides line up with TRBD2. The CDR3 has 17 residues. The germline V gene has CDR1 ENHRY and CDR2 SYGVKD. Unmatched junction bases numbered 13, after V lost 6 bases and J lost 6 bases. The CDR3 is CAIRGLAENLRGNEQFF. In nucleotides, the CDR3 is TGTGCCATCAGGGGACTAGCGGAAAACCTTCGGGGCAATGAGCAGTTCTTC.

In this sample, this clonotype turned up many times. The chain joins TRBV6-2 or TRBV6-3 to TRBJ2-7, with 7 bases that match TRBD1. The J segment lost 5 bases and the V segment lost 6 bases, leaving 7 bases of the junction unmatched. Germline V CDR1 and CDR2: MNHEY, SVGEGT. The CDR3 totals 13 residues. CDR3 in amino acids: CASRMTGTHEQYV. The CDR3 coding sequence is TGTGCCAGCAGAATGACAGGGACGCACGAGCAGTACGTC.

In its sample, this clonotype was seen a few times. CDR3 nucleotide sequence: TGTGCCAGCAGCCGGGACAGAGACAATCAGCCCCAGCATTTT. Translation gives CASSRDRDNQPQHF. The chain combines TRBV2 with TRBJ1-5; 7 nucleotides match TRBD1. CDR1 is SNHLY, CDR2 FYNNEI, per germline. The CDR3 contains 14 residues. The V segment lost 6 bases and the J segment 3 bases; nucleotides outside the gene matches: 5.

CDR3 nucleotide sequence: TGTGCCAGCAGATCACCGGGACCAGGGGGCAATCAGCCCCAGCATTTT. Residues: CASRSPGPGGNQPQHF. J is TRBJ1-5 and V is TRBV6-1, with TRBD1 as a possible D gene (6 bases). Germline CDR1 and CDR2: MNHNS and SASEGT. Trimming pared 6 bases from V and 2 bases from J, leaving 17 bases between. The CDR3 runs 16 residues.

This clonotype occurred many times. J is TRBJ2-3 and V is TRBV4-3; 7 bases map to TRBD2. CDR3 length: 15 amino acids. CDR1 is LGHNA and CDR2 is YSLEER in the germline V gene. V was pared by 1 base and J by 5 bases, with 6 bases of the junction left unmatched. CDR3 sequence reads: CASSQGNGRRDTQYF. CDR3 nucleotides: TGCGCCAGCAGCCAAGGAAACGGGAGGAGAGATACGCAGTATTTT.

The sample holds many counts of this clonotype. The rearrangement links TRBV28 to TRBJ1-5; the match to TRBD1 covers 9 bases. After removal of 4 bases from V and 0 bases from J, the junction contained 7 bases not matched to a gene. From germline, CDR1 is MDHEN and CDR2 SYDVKM. This CDR3 region has 17 residues. The CDR3 bases are TGTGCCAGCAGTTCCGCTACAGGGGGCCATAGCAATCAGCCCCAGCATTTT. This encodes CASSSATGGHSNQPQHF.

There are a few counts of this clonotype. The germline gene is not matched at one end of the junction; a read error may be the cause. The genes are TRBV7-2 and TRBJ2-7; D is ambiguous. Germline V lookup: CDR1 SGHTA, CDR2 FQGNSA. The CDR3 is 11 amino acids. The CDR3 loop reads CASSLGSSLSF. CDR3 sequence (DNA): TGTGCCAGCAGCTTAGGGTCCAGCCTCTCGTTT.

This clonotype was seen more than once but under ten times. The chain combines TRBV29-1 with TRBJ2-1; D is undetermined. Germline-derived CDR1 and CDR2 are SQVTM and ANQGSEA. This CDR3 spans 14 amino acids. V lost 7 bases and J 5 bases, leaving 18 bases between the germline ends. In nucleotides, the CDR3 is TGCAGCGCCGCCTTTGCTAGAACCCACAATGAGCAGTTCTTC. This sequence encodes CSAAFARTHNEQFF.

The chain recombines TRBV18 with TRBJ2-3; 9 bases align to TRBD2. This CDR3 is 16 amino acids long. CDR1 is KGHSH and CDR2 is LQKENI in the germline V gene. With V trimmed by 3 bases and J by 1 base, 5 bases remained unmatched. The CDR3 loop is CASSPRTSARTDTQYF. As DNA, the CDR3 is TGTGCCAGCTCACCTCGGACTAGCGCCCGCACAGATACGCAGTATTTT.

This clonotype was recorded at least ten times. V is TRBV5-8 and J is TRBJ2-2, with a weak D call TRBD1 (6 bases). The CDR3 has 15 residues. V was trimmed by 5 bases and J by 2 bases, leaving 13 bases between them. In germline, CDR1 is SGHTS, CDR2 YDEGEE. This CDR3 reads CASSPTRGNTGELFF. The CDR3 DNA reads as TGTGCCAGCAGTCCCACCAGGGGTAACACCGGGGAGCTGTTTTTT.

The sample holds a few counts of this clonotype. The chain combines TRBV6-5 with TRBJ2-3; D is unclear. Germline CDR1 and CDR2: MNHEY and SVGAGI. The CDR3 is 14 amino acids. V was shortened by 2 bases and J by 2 bases, with 8 bases between the two germline ends. The chain's CDR3 is CASSYDQPTDTQYF. The DNA for the CDR3 is TGTGCCAGCAGTTACGACCAACCCACAGATACGCAGTATTTT.

The J gene is TRBJ2-1, the V gene TRBV6-2 or TRBV6-3; 8 bases map to TRBD2. Germline V gene data show CDR1 as MNHEY and CDR2 as SVGEGT. J was trimmed by 2 bases and V by 6 bases; bases with no gene match: 6. The CDR3 covers 15 residues. In DNA form, the CDR3 reads TGTGCCAGCAGAATTAGCGGGATCGCCTACAATGAGCAGTTCTTC. Translating gives CASRISGIAYNEQFF.

A few counts support this clonotype. This chain joins TRBV5-1 and TRBJ2-7, with 7 nucleotides matching TRBD1. Trimming took 5 bases from V and 2 from J; bases not matched to a gene: 4. CDR3 length: 13 amino acids. The V gene's germline CDR1 is SGHRS and CDR2 YFSETQ. CDR3 DNA: TGCGCCAGCAGATCAGGGGGACCCTACGAGCAGTACTTC. Translating gives CASRSGGPYEQYF.

This clonotype was counted ten times or more. The V gene is TRBV7-6, the J gene TRBJ2-1; D remains ambiguous. The V and J ends lost 6 bases and 1 base respectively, with 16 bases between them. The CDR3 covers 16 residues. Germline CDR1 and CDR2: SGHVS and FNYEAQ. CDR3 sequence (DNA): TGTGCCAGCAGACCATCCGGGCAGCAATCCTACAATGAGCAGTTCTTC. Translated: CASRPSGQQSYNEQFF.

This clonotype was picked up a small number of times. The chain couples TRBV20-1 to TRBJ1-4; D remains unclear. V shed 6 bases and J shed 5 bases, with 7 bases lying between them. Germline CDR1 is DFQATT and CDR2 is SNEGSKA (reference sequence). This CDR3 comprises 11 residues. For the CDR3, the DNA is TGCAGTGCGGTTCAGAATGAAAAACTGTTTTTT. This translates into CSAVQNEKLFF.